The clone carrying this T cell receptor beta chain was detected only a few times. Antigen specificity is unknown. Per germline, CDR1 SNHLY and CDR2 FYNNEI. This CDR3 is 16 amino acids long. Trimming removed 7 bases at V and 2 bases at J, with 18 bases between. This record belongs to a study of Graves' ophthalmopathy and Graves' hyperthyroidism. Study context: Peripheral blood was gathered at first diagnosis, ahead of any treatment whatsoever.

Each donor who had ophthalmopathy showed moderate-to-severe activity, a CAS of ≥3, a NOSPECS of ≥4, and a duration under 3 months. Orbital computed tomography, together with clinical symptoms, serum thyroxine, TRAb and thyroid ultrasound, was used for diagnosis. RNA transcripts provided the template for amplifying TCR beta CDR3 regions. HTBI primers were employed in first-round RT-PCR, then a second-round multiplex PCR followed. From the multiplex PCR reads, TCRdb called clonotypes with MiXCR, one entry per CDR3 protein. Seen here are some 750,000 distinct CDR3 sequences, roughly 40% observed once, and the top ten hold roughly 46%. Regarding the study as a whole: Stable hyperthyroidism and ophthalmopathy were told apart by a 13-signature model, which achieved around 90% sensitivity and roughly 80% specificity.

The TCR comes from an adult man with Graves' ophthalmopathy. The chain combines TRBV2 with TRBJ1-5; unclear D gene. The specimen was peripheral blood. The chain's CDR3 is CASNMARGVGNQPQHF. In DNA form, the CDR3 reads TGTGCCAGCAACATGGCCCGTGGGGTCGGCAATCAGCCCCAGCATTTT.